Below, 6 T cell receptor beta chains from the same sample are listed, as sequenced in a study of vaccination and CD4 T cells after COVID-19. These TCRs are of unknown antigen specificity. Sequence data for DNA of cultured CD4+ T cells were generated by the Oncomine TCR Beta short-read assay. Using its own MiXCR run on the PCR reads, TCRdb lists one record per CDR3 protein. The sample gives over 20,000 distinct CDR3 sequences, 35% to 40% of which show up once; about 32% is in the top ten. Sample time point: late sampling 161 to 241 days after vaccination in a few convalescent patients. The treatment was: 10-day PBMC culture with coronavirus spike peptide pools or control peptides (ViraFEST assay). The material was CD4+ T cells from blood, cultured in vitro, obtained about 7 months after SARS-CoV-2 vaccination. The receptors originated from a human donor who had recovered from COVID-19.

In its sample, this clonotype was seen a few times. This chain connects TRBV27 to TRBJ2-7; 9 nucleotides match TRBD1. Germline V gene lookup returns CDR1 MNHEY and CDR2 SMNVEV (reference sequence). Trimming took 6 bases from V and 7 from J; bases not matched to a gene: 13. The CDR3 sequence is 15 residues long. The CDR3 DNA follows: TGTGCCAGCAGACCTACGGGACAGGGATTTTGGGAGCAGTACTTC. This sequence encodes CASRPTGQGFWEQYF.

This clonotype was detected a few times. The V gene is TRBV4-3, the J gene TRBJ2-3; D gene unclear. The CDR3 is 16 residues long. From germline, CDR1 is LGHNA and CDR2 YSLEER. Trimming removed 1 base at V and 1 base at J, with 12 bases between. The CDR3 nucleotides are TGCGCCAGCAGCCAAGGTTCCGGAGCACGCACAGATACGCAGTATTTT. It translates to CASSQGSGARTDTQYF.

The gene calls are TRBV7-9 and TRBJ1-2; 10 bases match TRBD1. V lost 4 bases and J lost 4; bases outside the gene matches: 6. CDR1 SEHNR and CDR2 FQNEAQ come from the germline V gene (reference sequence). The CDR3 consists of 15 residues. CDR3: CASSSPGTGAYGYTF. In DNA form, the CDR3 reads TGTGCCAGCAGCTCCCCCGGGACAGGGGCCTATGGCTACACCTTC. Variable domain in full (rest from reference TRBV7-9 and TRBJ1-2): DTGVSQNPRHKITKRGQNVTFRCDPISEHNRLYWYRQTLGQGPEFLTYFQNEAQLEKSRLLSDRFSAERPKGSFSTLEIQRTEQGDSAMYLCASSSPGTGAYGYTFGSGTRLTVV.

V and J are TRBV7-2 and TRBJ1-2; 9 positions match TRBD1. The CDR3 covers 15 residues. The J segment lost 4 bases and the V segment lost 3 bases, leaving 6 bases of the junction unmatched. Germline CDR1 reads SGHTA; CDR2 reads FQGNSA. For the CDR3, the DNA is TGTGCCAGCAGCTTTCCCGGGACAGGGACCTATGGCTACACCTTC. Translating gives CASSFPGTGTYGYTF.

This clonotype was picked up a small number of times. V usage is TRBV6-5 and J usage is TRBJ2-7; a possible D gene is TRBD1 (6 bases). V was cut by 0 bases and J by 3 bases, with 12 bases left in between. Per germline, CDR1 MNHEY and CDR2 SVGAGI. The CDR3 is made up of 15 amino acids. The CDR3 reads CASSYSTWGHYEQYF. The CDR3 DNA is TGTGCCAGCAGTTACTCTACTTGGGGACACTACGAGCAGTACTTC.

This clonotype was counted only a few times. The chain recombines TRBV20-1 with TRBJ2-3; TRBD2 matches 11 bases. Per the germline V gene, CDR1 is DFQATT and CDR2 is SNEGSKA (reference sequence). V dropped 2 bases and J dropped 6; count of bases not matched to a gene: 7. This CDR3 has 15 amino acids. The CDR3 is CSARRWASGRDTQYF. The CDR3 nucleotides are TGCAGTGCTAGACGGTGGGCTAGCGGGAGGGATACGCAGTATTTT.